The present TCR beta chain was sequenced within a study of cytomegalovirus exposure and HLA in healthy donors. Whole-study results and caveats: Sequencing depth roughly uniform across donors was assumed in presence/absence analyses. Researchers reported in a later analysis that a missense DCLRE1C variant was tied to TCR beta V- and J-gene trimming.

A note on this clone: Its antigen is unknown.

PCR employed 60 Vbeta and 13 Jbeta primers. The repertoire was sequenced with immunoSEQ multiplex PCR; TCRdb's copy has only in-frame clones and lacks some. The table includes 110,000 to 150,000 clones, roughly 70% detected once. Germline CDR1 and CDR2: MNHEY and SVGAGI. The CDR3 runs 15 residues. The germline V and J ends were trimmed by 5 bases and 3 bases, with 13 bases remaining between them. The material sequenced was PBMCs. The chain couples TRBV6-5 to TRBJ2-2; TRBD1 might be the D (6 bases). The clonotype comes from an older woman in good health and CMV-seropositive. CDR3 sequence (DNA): TGTGCCAGCAGTGTGACAGGACGGGACACCGGGGAGCTGTTTTTT. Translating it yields CASSVTGRDTGELFF.